The sequence of this TCR beta chain was determined in a study of cytomegalovirus exposure and HLA in healthy donors (dated by TCRdb to the late 2010s). Turning to the overall study: According to an earlier analysis of 587 of the donors, 150 million to 200 million T cells yielded roughly 110 million unique TCR beta sequences and 276 Gb of sequence data. An early release that covered some 630 HLA-typed donors contained approximately 300 gigabases of sequencing data and tens of millions of unique TCR sequences. The genetic ancestry cluster associated with self-reported Caucasian donors included about 81% of the roughly 400 genotyped donors. The study aimed to test whether cataloging public T cell receptors could reveal signatures of past pathogen exposure. The T cell repertoires of under 750 subjects were profiled by immunosequencing and related to cytomegalovirus serostatus. In addition to the first cohort of 666 subjects, a separate validation cohort of some 120 different subjects was used. To predict cytomegalovirus infection status, the study combined high-throughput TCR immunosequencing, statistical association of individual TCRs with disease status, and machine learning. A later analysis re-analyzed previously published TCR beta repertoires from 666 donors and added high-resolution HLA genotyping to study TCR occurrence patterns. Rather than drawing on any new phenotypic data, the later analysis identified candidate immune exposures from TCR beta sequences and the way those sequences occurred across donors. An earlier analysis of several hundred of the donors applied high-throughput TCR beta sequencing to assess whether each TCR beta V gene segment acted as functional or pseudogenic. Donor age, sex, ethnicity and CMV serostatus were compiled together with the repertoire data. In a later genetic analysis, genome-wide SNP genotypes for about three fifths of the roughly 670 donors were used, and that subset was treated as a discovery cohort. All discovery cohort repertoires had been generated on a single sequencing platform. Class I and class II HLA loci were covered by the typing at four-digit resolution. Typing coverage varied by locus: 629-630 donors for A, B, C, DRB1 and DQB1; roughly 510 for DQA1; about 600 for DPA1; 400 to 480 for DPB1. Several DR-DQ haplotypes were handled as single units for association and clustering because linkage in the cohort was strong. On average, around 200,000 unique TCR beta nucleotide sequences were sequenced per donor among 398 genotyped donors of the cohort, with roughly 20% of those sequences being non-productive. The research as a whole found: Linkage disequilibrium might explain the correlated functional status among segregating V segments, but an unknown experimental factor could not be excluded. While some public TCRs were present in many individuals, most TCR sequences turned up only very rarely across donors. A later analysis found that TCR association rates varied across HLA loci, with DRB1 alleles showing the most associated TCRs and HLA-C alleles the fewest. The sequencing pipeline was judged likely to have produced a cluster of highly shared sequence variants as a technical artifact. The study gave a list of under 200 TCR beta chains associated with cytomegalovirus. When HLA alleles, especially DR and DQ, strongly co-occurred, attributing TCR associations to individual alleles was difficult. An association between a missense DCLRE1C variant and V-gene and J-gene trimming of TCR beta chains was found in a later genetic analysis and replicated in an independent cohort. The only immune exposure information available for the cohort was CMV serostatus. Because some donors lacked HLA typing at each locus, the association tests relied only on the typed subset. A further reported finding was that TCR beta sequences accurately predicted the HLA-A and HLA-B alleles for most subjects in the first cohort. Some IMGT-functional V segments, including TRBV6-2 and TRBV6-3, could not be told apart with the 87-base-pair reads, so those segments were excluded. A later analysis reported that several top co-occurrence clusters appeared linked to parvovirus B19, influenza, CMV and Epstein-Barr virus. Only TCR beta chains were sequenced in this cohort, and the absence of alpha or paired-chain data limited detectable features. Roughly 17 rarely observed V segments, including chromosome 9 orphons, were excluded from the earlier analysis of some 590 of the donors because counts were too low. Compared with equally common non-associated chains, HLA-associated TCR beta chains in a later analysis were more clonally expanded and had lower generation probabilities. In both the original and validation cohorts, the classifier was reported to diagnose cytomegalovirus status with high specificity and sensitivity. Specific HLA alleles were associated with 15,000 to 20,000 TCR beta sequences at a false discovery rate of 0.05 in a later analysis. An earlier analysis of approximately 600 of the donors showed that most TCR beta V segments appeared in productive rearrangements either about 87% or about 30% of the time, which broadly matched IMGT annotations. Roughly uniform sequencing depth across donors was assumed in presence/absence analyses, although this assumption may not hold. A later analysis found that most CMV-associated TCR beta chains appeared HLA-restricted, with HLA associations seemingly driven largely by CMV exposure. The authors suggested that the approach could potentially be generalized to other disease states and immunological phenotypes. In vitro tests confirmed that a few of the cytomegalovirus-associated TCR beta chains recognize cytomegalovirus antigens. Compared with the approximately 600-donor mean, donors in an Asian-associated ancestry cluster had fewer N-insertions in productive TCRs, according to a later genetic analysis.

Worth noting for this clone: Its binding antigen is unknown. No base-level quality is on record; no much larger clone is a single base apart.

The cohort consisted of 670 or so healthy bone marrow donors. All cohort members were sampled while nominally healthy, although unrecorded immune exposures were likely present. The donor tested CMV seropositive and was one of the 289 seropositive cohort members. A peripheral blood sample was provided by each donor, and peripheral blood mononuclear cells were used for TCR beta sequencing. Genomic DNA extraction from the blood cell samples was performed with the Qiagen DNeasy Blood Extraction Kit. The library was built by means of the immunoSEQ multiplex PCR assay. For the multiplex PCR, a mixture combining 60 forward primers for TCR Vbeta segments and 13 reverse primers for TCR Jbeta segments was used. The CDR3 region of rearranged TCR beta genes was amplified from genomic DNA with a multiplex PCR assay. Amplified TCR beta libraries were sequenced as 87-base-pair reads on the Illumina HiSeq System. Per the source publication's procedure: A later analysis tallied roughly 80 million unique TCR beta chains across the 666 repertoires, and about 10 million of those chains were shared by two or more donors. To remove PCR and sequencing errors, raw reads were error-corrected and collapsed into unique sequences using a nearest-neighbor algorithm that merged closely related sequences. Alignment of CDR3 sequences to IMGT reference sequences was used to assign V, D and J gene segments. Each retained sequence needed at least a six-nucleotide match to both a V gene segment and a J gene segment. Rearrangements were called productive when the CDR3 lacked stop codons and stayed in frame with V and J; all others were non-productive. CDR3 was defined according to IMGT convention as the region running from the second conserved V-encoded cysteine to the conserved J-encoded phenylalanine. In an earlier analysis of just under 600 of the donors, sequences lacking an unambiguous match to a single V gene segment were excluded. An earlier analysis of 587 of the donors called V segments functional above 56.7% productive rearrangements and segregating when the between-donor standard deviation exceeded 5%. A statistical classification framework was built to diagnose cytomegalovirus status from the catalog of TCR beta chain sequences. A later analysis assigned V and J genes by comparing TCR nucleotide sequences with IMGT/GENE-DB human TR gene sequences. A later analysis assigned CDR3 sequences and most-parsimonious VDJ recombination scenarios with the TCRdist pipeline. A later analysis defined each TCR beta chain by its CDR3 amino acid sequence plus V-gene family, and excluded reads lacking a unique V-gene family. To address suspected cross-contamination and a sequencing artifact, a later analysis removed around 590 highly shared, low-generation-probability nucleotide sequences. A later analysis calculated a clonal expansion index for each public chain from normalized within-repertoire ranks of inferred template counts. Generation probabilities in a later analysis came from a VDJ recombination model fitted to out-of-frame rearrangements, and those results were checked against IGoR. A later analysis scored TCR-TCR, TCR-HLA and TCR-CMV co-occurrence with hypergeometric tests, applying a repertoire-size bias correction to TCR pairs. False discovery rates were estimated in a later analysis by permuting HLA or CMV assignments 20 times. In a later analysis, co-occurring TCRs were grouped using DBSCAN, and TCRdist sequence similarity was added for clustering within HLA-allele-positive subsets. Co-occurrence clustering excluded repertoires with fewer than 30,000 or more than 120,000 public chains, plus five with anomalous nucleotide sharing. TCRdb stores this immuneACCESS table with in-frame sequences only. Part of the clones is absent; in the studies checked, under half of the shortfall reflects unresolved V genes, and no reason is known for the rest. V and J calls and clone size are those listed in that table; D and trimming were worked out from the DNA. This sample has 90,000 to 150,000 clones in its table, and 63% of those were observed once. The ten top clones hold 10% of the sample.

Measured from the cysteine to the phenylalanine, the CDR3 is 15 residues long. The CDR3 DNA has 45 bases and is translated from base 1. Ends trimmed: V by 6 bases, J by 7 bases; bases unmatched to a gene: 9. From the germline V gene (reference sequence), CDR1 is MNHEY and CDR2 is SMNVEV. This TCR was recovered from a man between 35 and 55 years old in good health and CMV-seropositive. The sequence joins TRBV27 to TRBJ1-6, with 7 junctional bases fitting TRBD1. Sequenced sample: PBMCs. The CDR3 reads as follows: CASRDPQGKNSPLHF. At the DNA level, the sequence is TGTGCCAGCAGGGACCCACAGGGGAAGAATTCACCCCTCCACTTT.